A selection of T cell receptor beta chains follows, all from one sample in a study of brain metastases from non-small cell lung cancer. This table comes from immunoSEQ multiplex PCR, and its TCRdb copy is limited to in-frame clones, with some not included. The data show 2,800 or so clones, over 80% seen once. The source material was primary lung tumor tissue. Receptors were obtained from a donor aged 40 or over with non-small cell lung cancer. Each CDR3 is given with its conserved first and last residue. A D gene is named only where the DNA matches it firmly. Not all rows give a size; the values are once, few, many and, for expanded clones, a class.

-,-,TRBV5-6,TRBJ2-7,TGTGCCAGCAGCTTGGTGGTTAGGACAGCTGACGAGCAGTACTTC,CASSLVVRTADEQYF
TRBD2,few,TRBV3-1/TRBV3-2,TRBJ2-3,TGTGCCAGCAGCCAAGATCGGACTAGCGGGGTAGATACGCAGTATTTT,CASSQDRTSGVDTQYF
-,-,TRBV6-5,TRBJ1-4,TGTGCTACCCGGGAACCCGGTTCTGGAAAACTGTTTTTT,CATREPGSGKLFF
-,few,TRBV30,TRBJ2-1,TGTGCCAGAGCCCGGAGCTCCTACAATGAGCAGTTCTTC,CARARSSYNEQFF
TRBD1,-,TRBV6-5,TRBJ2-7,TGTGCCAGCAGTTTAACAGGGGGAAAGTACGAGCAGTACTTC,CASSLTGGKYEQYF
-,few,TRBV5-1,TRBJ2-5,TGCGCCAGCAGCTGGGACTGGAGAGAGACCCAGTACTTC,CASSWDWRETQYF
-,-,TRBV7-2,TRBJ1-6,TGTGCCAGCAGCCCCCGACGGTCGTATAATTCACCCCTCCACTTT,CASSPRRSYNSPLHF
-,-,TRBV7-2,TRBJ1-3,TGTACCAGCAGCTTTCAGGTTATGAGTGGAAACACCATATATTTT,CTSSFQVMSGNTIYF
-,-,TRBV6-4,TRBJ1-2,TGTGCCAGCAGTAACTCGGAAGGGGTAGGCGGCTACACCTTC,CASSNSEGVGGYTF
-,-,TRBV18,TRBJ2-5,TGTGCCAGCTCGCCCCGCCCCGGAGAGACCCAGTACTTC,CASSPRPGETQYF
-,-,TRBV5-1,TRBJ1-1,TGCGCCAGCAGCTTGGCCAGCATGAACACTGAAGCTTTCTTT,CASSLASMNTEAFF
-,-,TRBV20-1,TRBJ2-1,TGCAGTGCTAGAGTAGAACAACGGCAGTTCTTC,CSARVEQRQFF
TRBD1,-,TRBV7-9,TRBJ2-7,TGTGCCAGCAGCTGGGACAGGGGTACGGTCTACGAGCAGTACTTC,CASSWDRGTVYEQYF
TRBD1,-,TRBV29-1,TRBJ2-5,TGCAGCGTCCGCCCCGTAAACAGGGGGCTTGGCCAAGAGACCCAGTACTTC,CSVRPVNRGLGQETQYF
-,-,TRBV5-6,TRBJ2-5,TGTGCCAGCAGCTTGGCTGGGGGCCCAGAGATCCAGTACTTC,CASSLAGGPEIQYF
-,few,TRBV12-3/TRBV12-4,TRBJ2-7,TGTGCCAGCAGTTTTTCTATCTACGAGCAGTACTTC,CASSFSIYEQYF
-,-,TRBV18,TRBJ1-2,TGTGCCAGCTCACCACCGGTACGACAGAGAGGGTCCGATGGCTACACCTTC,CASSPPVRQRGSDGYTF
-,-,TRBV5-1,TRBJ2-7,TGCGCCAGCAGCTTGGCCGGCAGGGAGATTTACGAGCAGTACTTC,CASSLAGREIYEQYF
-,-,TRBV6-2/TRBV6-3,TRBJ2-7,TGTGCCAGCAGTCAGGTTTGGGAGTCCTACGAACAGTACTTC,CASSQVWESYEQYF
-,-,TRBV19,TRBJ2-2,TGTGCCAGTAACGTGGGGCGCGTCACCGGGGAGCTGTTTTTT,CASNVGRVTGELFF
-,-,TRBV30,TRBJ1-3,TGTACCTGGAGTGCAACCGCGGGCAGGCTGAACTCTGGAAACACCATATATTTT,CTWSATAGRLNSGNTIYF
TRBD2,-,TRBV2,TRBJ2-2,TGTGCCAGCAGATCTAGCGGGGCGGGGGCCGGGGAGCTGTTTTTT,CASRSSGAGAGELFF
TRBD2,few,TRBV30,TRBJ2-3,TGTGCCTGGAGTACGACTAGCGGGGGGATCACAGATACGCAGTATTTT,CAWSTTSGGITDTQYF
-,-,TRBV14,TRBJ2-5,TGTGCCAGCAGCCAAGACTGGAATGAGGAGACTCAGTACTTC,CASSQDWNEETQYF